These 32 T cell receptor beta chains came from one sample sequenced in a study of brain T cells in children with intractable seizures. The assay was immunoSEQ multiplex PCR, and TCRdb's table has in-frame clones only and misses some. The data contain some 80,000 clones, around nine tenths of them singletons. Material: peripheral blood, obtained at surgery. All receptors derive from a girl aged 2-15 years with Rasmussen encephalitis and intractable seizures.

CDR3 DNA: TGTGCCAGTAGTAAGACAGGGATAACCTACGAGCAGTACTTC. It codes for CASSKTGITYEQYF. The rearrangement uses TRBV19 and TRBJ2-7; 7 bases fit TRBD1. Germline trimming cut 4 bases from V and 2 bases from J; bases unmatched to any gene: 5. Germline lookup yields CDR1 LNHDA and CDR2 SQIVND (reference sequence). The CDR3 length is 14 residues.

On this clone itself: The sample carries other DNA sequences with the same CDR3. The rearrangement uses TRBV27 and TRBJ2-5; D call uncertain. The CDR3 is 11 amino acids. Deletions cut 6 bases from V and 5 bases from J, with 7 bases between. Germline V CDR1 and CDR2: MNHEY, SMNVEV (reference sequence). CDR3: CASSLGETQYF. The CDR3 DNA is TGTGCCAGCAGCCTCGGGGAGACCCAGTACTTC.

J is TRBJ2-1 and V is TRBV9; 10 nucleotides agree with TRBD2. The CDR3 consists of 15 residues. V lost 4 bases and J lost 7; bases outside the gene matches: 8. In germline, CDR1 is SGDLS, CDR2 YYNGEE. The CDR3 reads CASSPWSSGGNEQFF. DNA of the CDR3: TGTGCCAGCAGCCCCTGGAGTAGCGGGGGGAATGAGCAGTTCTTC.

The chain uses TRBV24-1 and TRBJ1-1, with a tentative D call TRBD1 (5 bases). The CDR3 is 12 amino acids. Trimming shortened V by 4 bases and J by 11 bases, and 13 bases separated the two germline ends. Per the germline V gene, CDR1 is KGHDR and CDR2 is SFDVKD. The CDR3 sequence is CATSDLTGRAFF. The DNA of the CDR3 is TGTGCCACCAGTGACCTCACAGGAAGGGCTTTCTTT.

The chain employs TRBV12-3 or TRBV12-4 and TRBJ1-5; possible D gene TRBD1, 5 bases. Trimming took 7 bases from V and 1 from J, leaving 8 bases between them. The CDR3 contains 13 residues. The CDR3 nucleotides are TGTGCCAGCAACAGGCAGAGCAATCAGCCCCAGCATTTT. Translation: CASNRQSNQPQHF.

The V gene is TRBV6-6, the J gene TRBJ2-3; 10 nucleotides line up with TRBD2. Germline V gene data show CDR1 as MNHNY and CDR2 as SVGAGI (reference sequence). With V trimmed by 5 bases and J by 8 bases, 10 bases remained unmatched. The CDR3 is 15 residues long. CDR3: CASSPLAGAQGTQYF. In DNA form, the CDR3 reads TGTGCCAGCAGTCCCCTAGCGGGAGCTCAAGGTACGCAGTATTTT.

This rearrangement joins TRBV13 to TRBJ1-5; 8 bases line up with TRBD1. Germline V gene sequence: CDR1 PRHDT, CDR2 FYEKMQ (reference sequence). V lost 5 bases and J lost 2; bases outside the gene matches: 8. The CDR3 runs 16 residues. The CDR3 spells CASSQRQGSGNQPQHF. The CDR3 coding sequence is TGTGCCAGCAGCCAAAGACAGGGGTCAGGCAATCAGCCCCAGCATTTT. Together with reference TRBV13 and TRBJ1-5, the CDR3 gives the full variable domain: AAGVIQSPRHLIKEKRETATLKCYPIPRHDTVYWYQQGPGQDPQFLISFYEKMQSDKGSIPDRFSAQQFSDYHSELNMSSLELGDSALYFCASSQRQGSGNQPQHFGDGTRLSIL.

The J gene is TRBJ2-7, the V gene TRBV5-1; TRBD2 agrees at 9 bases. This CDR3 region has 15 residues. Germline V gene sequence: CDR1 SGHRS, CDR2 YFSETQ. Trimming took 2 bases from V and 1 from J; bases not matched to a gene: 4. The CDR3 DNA reads TGCGCCAGCAGCTTAGGGACTAGCAATTCCTACGAGCAGTACTTC. Its protein product is CASSLGTSNSYEQYF.

This chain joins TRBV2 and TRBJ2-5, with D tentatively TRBD2 (6 bases). From germline, CDR1 is SNHLY and CDR2 FYNNEI. The CDR3 has 14 amino acids. The V end was cut by 6 bases, the J end by 7 bases, with 18 bases between. Here the CDR3 reads CASREGRDLGTQYF. CDR3 nucleotide sequence: TGTGCCAGCAGGGAGGGACGGGATCTGGGGACCCAGTACTTC.

The chain carries TRBV5-4 and TRBJ2-1; D uncertain. CDR3 size: 17 residues. Between the trimmed V and J ends, which lost 0 bases and 0 bases, there was a span of 13 bases. In germline, CDR1 is SGHNT, CDR2 YYREEE (reference sequence). CDR3 sequence (DNA): TGTGCCAGCAGCTTGGTACCCTGGCCGAGCTCCTACAATGAGCAGTTCTTC. This sequence encodes CASSLVPWPSSYNEQFF.

A note on this clone: The junction does not match germline at one end; this may be a read error. This sequence joins TRBV5-1 and TRBJ2-7; TRBD2 matches 9 bases. The germline V gene encodes CDR1 SGHRS and CDR2 YFSETQ. The CDR3 length is 14 residues. DNA for the CDR3: TGCGCCAGCAGCCCCGGGACTAGCTCCAACGAGCAGTACTTC. Translated: CASSPGTSSNEQYF.

The V and J genes are TRBV27 and TRBJ2-2, with D uncertain. Germline V gives CDR1 MNHEY, CDR2 SMNVEV (reference sequence). This CDR3 has 13 amino acids. Trimming removed 2 bases at V and 4 bases at J, with 5 bases between. This CDR3 reads CASSLGLTGELFF. The CDR3 bases are TGTGCCAGCAGTTTAGGGCTCACCGGGGAGCTGTTTTTT.

V and J are TRBV21-1 and TRBJ1-1; TRBD1, the table's D call, was not compared with the DNA. TRBV21-1 is a pseudogene locus. The CDR3 length is 15 residues. CDR3 DNA sequence: TGTGCCAGCAGCCCTGGGGGCAGCGACGGCACTGAAGCTTTCTTT. Its translation is CASSPGGSDGTEAFF.

The chain uses TRBV29-1 and TRBJ1-1; D uncertain. CDR1 is SQVTM, CDR2 ANQGSEA, per germline. The CDR3 contains 15 residues. V shed 4 bases and J shed 7 bases, with 22 bases lying between them. The CDR3 loop reads CSVVPSTRVGGEAFF. CDR3 in DNA: TGCAGCGTTGTCCCTTCTACGAGGGTAGGAGGTGAAGCTTTCTTT.

V gene TRBV10-1 combines with J gene TRBJ1-1; D gene unclear. CDR1 and CDR2 (germline): WNHNN, SYGVQD (reference sequence). Between the trimmed V and J ends, which lost 2 bases and 1 base, there was a span of 11 bases. This CDR3 region has 15 residues. CDR3 nucleotide sequence: TGCGCCAGCAGTGAGGTTCAACGACAGAACACTGAAGCTTTCTTT. Encoded protein: CASSEVQRQNTEAFF.

This clone occurred a few times. The V call is TRBV4-1, the J call TRBJ2-7, with unresolved D. The CDR3 runs 17 residues. The V and J ends lost 0 bases and 2 bases respectively, with 17 bases between them. Germline V gives CDR1 MGHRA, CDR2 YSYEKL. CDR3 region: CASSQEIGWVYTYEQYF. CDR3 DNA sequence: TGCGCCAGCAGCCAAGAAATCGGATGGGTCTACACCTACGAGCAGTACTTC.

This clone was recorded only once. CDR3 protein: CASSVRDGPYEQYF. The CDR3 DNA reads as TGTGCCAGCAGCGTCCGGGACGGCCCCTACGAGCAGTACTTC. The chain links TRBV9 to TRBJ2-7, with D perhaps matching TRBD1 or TRBD2 (5 bases each). Looked up from germline, CDR1 is SGDLS and CDR2 is YYNGEE. With 2 bases removed from V and 2 bases from J, the gap between germline ends came to 11 bases. The CDR3 consists of 14 residues.

The CDR3 DNA follows: TGTGCCAGCAGGGAGGGGACAGTCGATGGGGATTCACCCCTCCACTTT. Protein sequence: CASREGTVDGDSPLHF. The V gene is TRBV2, the J gene TRBJ1-6; 7 bases are shared with TRBD1. The CDR3 sequence is 16 residues long. Germline V gene sequence: CDR1 SNHLY, CDR2 FYNNEI. V shed 6 bases, J shed 8 bases, and the junction held 13 bases outside the gene matches.

The gene calls are TRBV3-1 (or the pseudogene TRBV3-2) and TRBJ2-4, with D tentatively TRBD2 (7 bases). The CDR3 is made up of 16 amino acids. Germline V gives CDR1 LGHDT, CDR2 YNNKEL (reference sequence). V lost 4 bases and J 9 bases, leaving 22 bases between the germline ends. CDR3: CASSPQFWGGAGIQYF. CDR3 bases: TGTGCCAGCAGCCCACAATTCTGGGGGGGGGCTGGCATTCAGTACTTC.

The chain joins TRBV30 to TRBJ1-2; no clear D gene. The CDR3 has 12 amino acids. Germline loops: CDR1 GTSNPN, CDR2 SVGIG (reference sequence). V lost 0 bases and J lost 0, with 2 bases in between. The CDR3 DNA follows: TGTGCCTGGAGTGTTACTAACTATGGCTACACCTTC. Its protein is CAWSVTNYGYTF.

The chain carries TRBV10-1 and TRBJ2-3; possibly TRBD2 for D (5 bases). The CDR3 has 17 residues. The V gene's germline CDR1 is WNHNN and CDR2 SYGVQD (reference sequence). The V end was cut by 0 bases, the J end by 2 bases, with 15 bases between. The CDR3 is CASSESGVLEYTDTQYF. CDR3 in DNA: TGCGCCAGCAGTGAGTCGGGAGTCCTCGAGTACACAGATACGCAGTATTTT.

The chain employs TRBV28 and TRBJ1-2; TRBD1 agrees at 8 bases. This CDR3 has 16 amino acids. Germline assignment: CDR1 MDHEN and CDR2 SYDVKM. V dropped 4 bases and J dropped 1; count of bases not matched to a gene: 8. In DNA, the CDR3 is TGTGCCAGCAGTTCGGACAGGGAGTACCTTAACTATGGCTACACCTTC. Protein: CASSSDREYLNYGYTF.

This clone has only a few counts. Just one base apart from a much larger clone, this may be a read error. The V call is TRBV5-1, the J call TRBJ2-1; TRBD2 is a possible D gene (7 bases). Germline V gives CDR1 SGHRS, CDR2 YFSETQ. This CDR3 has 18 residues. V lost 0 bases and J 4 bases, leaving 20 bases between the germline ends. In DNA form, the CDR3 reads TGCGCCAGCAGCTTGGAGGGGGGGCAGGGTTTGGGGTACAATGAGCAGTTCTTC. Amino acid sequence: CASSLEGGQGLGYNEQFF.

CDR3 sequence (DNA): TGCGCCAGCATGGAGGCATACAATGAGCAGTTCTTC. Translation gives CASMEAYNEQFF. V is TRBV10-2 and J is TRBJ2-1; D possibly corresponds to TRBD2 (5 bases). Germline V gene lookup returns CDR1 WSHSY and CDR2 SAAADI. The CDR3 runs to 12 residues. Trimming cost V 7 bases and J 4 bases, with 8 bases left between them.

This clone was recorded once. The chain couples TRBV6-5 to TRBJ2-1; 7 bases map to TRBD1. The V gene's germline CDR1 is MNHEY and CDR2 SVGAGI. Trimming cost V 6 bases and J 9 bases; bases outside gene matches: 8. The CDR3 loop spans 13 amino acids. The chain's CDR3 is CASRGQPDTEQFF. In DNA, the CDR3 is TGTGCCAGCAGGGGACAGCCTGACACTGAGCAGTTCTTC.

The rearrangement links TRBV13 to TRBJ2-7; no firm D call. Germline CDR1 reads PRHDT; CDR2 reads FYEKMQ (reference sequence). The CDR3 spans 16 residues. V shed 3 bases and J shed 1 base, with 16 bases lying between them. The CDR3 sequence: CASSLGQGGVSYEQYF. CDR3 nucleotides: TGTGCCAGCAGCTTGGGCCAAGGCGGAGTTTCCTACGAGCAGTACTTC. The complete variable domain, with remaining parts taken from reference TRBV13 and TRBJ2-7, reads AAGVIQSPRHLIKEKRETATLKCYPIPRHDTVYWYQQGPGQDPQFLISFYEKMQSDKGSIPDRFSAQQFSDYHSELNMSSLELGDSALYFCASSLGQGGVSYEQYFGPGTRLTVT.

The table lists this clone with many counts. The chain employs TRBV6-5 and TRBJ2-1; unclear D gene. The CDR3 consists of 14 residues. V lost 8 bases and J 0 bases, leaving 11 bases between the germline ends. Germline-derived CDR1 and CDR2 are MNHEY and SVGAGI. CDR3 in DNA: TGTGCCAGCGCCTTACTCATCTCCTACAATGAGCAGTTCTTC. Its translation: CASALLISYNEQFF.

The chain couples TRBV5-1 to TRBJ2-2, with 8 bases lining up with TRBD1. V trimming: 2 bases; J trimming: 4 bases; junction bases outside the gene matches: 10. Germline lookup yields CDR1 SGHRS and CDR2 YFSETQ. The CDR3 consists of 17 residues. In DNA form, the CDR3 reads TGCGCCAGCAGCTTTTTCTACAGGGGGACGACCACCGGGGAGCTGTTTTTT. Protein: CASSFFYRGTTTGELFF.

The chain uses TRBV28 and TRBJ2-5; TRBD2 matches 7 bases. There are 16 residues in the CDR3. Trimming at V came to 2 bases and at J to 2 bases, leaving 8 bases not matched to a gene. Germline CDR1 reads MDHEN; CDR2 reads SYDVKM. In DNA, the CDR3 is TGTGCCAGCAGTTTAGATGCTAGCGGCCTACAAGAGACCCAGTACTTC. Its translation is CASSLDASGLQETQYF.

The chain carries TRBV2 and TRBJ1-5; the D gene is possibly TRBD1 (5 bases). This CDR3 is 15 amino acids long. V was cut by 2 bases and J by 6 bases, with 14 bases left in between. The germline gives CDR1 SNHLY, CDR2 FYNNEI. CDR3 nucleotides: TGTGCCAGCAGTGAAACAGGTCGAATGGGTCAGCCCCAGCATTTT. Amino acid sequence: CASSETGRMGQPQHF.

The chain combines TRBV6-5 with TRBJ2-7; 8 bases match TRBD1. The CDR3 length is 14 residues. The J segment lost 1 base and the V segment lost 7 bases, leaving 6 bases of the junction unmatched. Germline CDR1 reads MNHEY; CDR2 reads SVGAGI. The CDR3, as DNA: TGTGCCAGCACTAGGGACAGGACGTCCTACGAGCAGTACTTC. As protein: CASTRDRTSYEQYF.

This clone has a single count. The J gene is TRBJ1-1, the V gene TRBV12-3 or TRBV12-4, with D unclear. The CDR3 covers 11 residues. V dropped 6 bases and J dropped 5 bases, with 7 bases sitting between them. As DNA, the CDR3 is TGTGCCAGCAGCTTGGGGACTGAAGCTTTCTTT. It codes for CASSLGTEAFF.